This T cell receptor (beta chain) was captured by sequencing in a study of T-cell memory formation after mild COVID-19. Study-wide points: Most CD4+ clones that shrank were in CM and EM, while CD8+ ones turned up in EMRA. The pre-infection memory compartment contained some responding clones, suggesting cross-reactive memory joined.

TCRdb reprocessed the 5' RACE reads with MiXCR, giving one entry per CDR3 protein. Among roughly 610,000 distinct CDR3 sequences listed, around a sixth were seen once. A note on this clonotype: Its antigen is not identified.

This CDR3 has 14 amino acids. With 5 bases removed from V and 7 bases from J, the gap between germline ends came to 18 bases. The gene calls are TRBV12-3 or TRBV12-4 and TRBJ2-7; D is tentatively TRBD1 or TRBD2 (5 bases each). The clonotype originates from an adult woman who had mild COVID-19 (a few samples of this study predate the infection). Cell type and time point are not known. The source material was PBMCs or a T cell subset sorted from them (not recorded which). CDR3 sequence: CASSPLWGYQEQYF. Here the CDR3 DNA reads TGTGCCAGCAGTCCCCTCTGGGGGTACCAAGAGCAGTACTTC.